The rows below give T cell receptor beta chains drawn from one sample of a study of blood T cells in healthy people across ages. Via MiXCR, TCRdb re-called the 5' RACE reads, giving one row per CDR3 protein. The sample contains around 870,000 distinct CDR3 sequences, roughly 26% of which appear only once. Sequencing was performed on blood. Receptors originate from a woman of 80 years or more in good health. Both conserved end residues are part of each CDR3. A D gene is named only where the DNA matches it firmly. The listing skips clone size in some rows; elsewhere it reads once, few, many or a size class.

-,TRBV5-4,TRBJ2-3,-,TGTGCCAGCAGCTCTCCGGGACCGGGGGCTGATACGCAGTATTTT,CASSSPGPGADTQYF
-,TRBV7-2,TRBJ1-3,-,TGTGCCAGCAGCCCCTGGGACATCCGTAGCCTCCTCTCTGGAAACACCATATATTTT,CASSPWDIRSLLSGNTIYF
-,TRBV12-3/TRBV12-4,TRBJ1-5,many,TGTGCCAGCAGTTTAGCGCTAGGTCAGCCCCAGCATTTT,CASSLALGQPQHF
-,TRBV6-1,TRBJ2-3,many,TGTGCCAGCAGTGAAAGGACCAGTAGGGCAGATACGCAGTATTTT,CASSERTSRADTQYF
-,TRBV6-5,TRBJ2-3,many,TGTGCCAGCAGTTACTCTAGGGAAGATACGCAGTATTTT,CASSYSREDTQYF
-,TRBV7-2,TRBJ1-1,-,TGTGCCAGCAGCCAAGCGAGGGGAGCTTTGAACACTGAAGCTTTCTTT,CASSQARGALNTEAFF
TRBD1,TRBV19,TRBJ2-7,few,TGTGCCAGTAGTATTGCCGGGACAGGGTTTGACTGGGGCTACGAGCAGTACTTC,CASSIAGTGFDWGYEQYF
-,TRBV6-2/TRBV6-3,TRBJ2-6,few,TGTGCCAGCAGGTCAGAGGGGGCTGGGGCCAACGTCCTGACTTTC,CASRSEGAGANVLTF
-,TRBV4-3,TRBJ2-1,many,TGCGCCAGCAGCCAAGATTTGTCTCGTCGTGAGCAGTTCTTC,CASSQDLSRREQFF
-,TRBV7-9,TRBJ2-7,many,TGTGCCAGCAGCTTTAAGGGGTTTAATGGTGTCTACGAGCAGTACTTC,CASSFKGFNGVYEQYF
TRBD2,TRBV5-1,TRBJ2-1,-,TGCGCCAGCAGCTTGAAGTCAGTAGCGGGTTACAATGAGCAGTTCTTC,CASSLKSVAGYNEQFF
-,TRBV6-6,TRBJ2-3,many,TGTGCCAGCAGCCCAAGGACCGCAGATACGCAGTATTTT,CASSPRTADTQYF
-,TRBV7-9,TRBJ1-2,-,TGTGCCAGCAGCTATGACACGTATCTGGGGAAGGGCTACACCTTC,CASSYDTYLGKGYTF
-,TRBV11-3,TRBJ2-1,few,TGTGCCAGCAGCTTCGGCGGGCAGACTACGGAGCAGTTCTTC,CASSFGGQTTEQFF
-,TRBV5-4,TRBJ1-2,few,TGTGCCAGCAGCTGGGTTACTGGAAACTATGGCTACACCTTC,CASSWVTGNYGYTF
-,TRBV7-2,TRBJ1-2,-,TGTGCCAGCAGCTCCCCAGGGTTGGGCTATGGCTACACCTTC,CASSSPGLGYGYTF
-,TRBV18,TRBJ1-4,-,TGTGCCAGCTCACCAGAAACAGCAACTAATGAAAAACTGTTTTTT,CASSPETATNEKLFF
TRBD1,TRBV6-1,TRBJ1-2,few,TGTGCCACCACCTTGGACAGGTACTATGGCTACACCTTC,CATTLDRYYGYTF
-,TRBV7-2,TRBJ2-7,many,TGTGCCAGCAGCCCGCGGGCGAACTGGGATTACGAGCAGTACTTC,CASSPRANWDYEQYF
-,TRBV7-9,TRBJ2-2,-,TGTGCCAGCAGCCCCAAGACAAGCACCGGGGAGCTGTTTTTT,CASSPKTSTGELFF
TRBD1,TRBV27,TRBJ1-1,many,TGTGCCAGCAGTTTATCCCGGACAGGAAGGAACACTGAAGCTTTCTTT,CASSLSRTGRNTEAFF
TRBD1,TRBV12-3/TRBV12-4,TRBJ1-2,many,TGTGCCAGCACTCCCCAGGGGGCAGTGCAAAATGAGGGCTACACCTTC,CASTPQGAVQNEGYTF
TRBD2,TRBV7-2,TRBJ2-5,-,TGTGCCAGCAGCACACAAGCGGGGGGGCCGGCGGAGACCCAGTACTTC,CASSTQAGGPAETQYF
-,TRBV6-1,TRBJ2-3,-,TGTGCCAGCAGAACCGGGGGATCAGGCACAGATACGCAGTATTTT,CASRTGGSGTDTQYF
TRBD1,TRBV6-5,TRBJ1-1,many,TGTGCCAGCAGGACGACAGGGGTCGGCTCCACTGAAGCTTTCTTT,CASRTTGVGSTEAFF
TRBD2,TRBV12-3/TRBV12-4,TRBJ2-7,many,TGTGCCAGCAAGACTAGCGGGGCCTACGAGCAGTACTTC,CASKTSGAYEQYF
TRBD1,TRBV3-1,TRBJ2-7,many,TGTGCCAGCAGCCAATCGAGGGGGCCAGGGGGCGAGCAGTACTTC,CASSQSRGPGGEQYF
TRBD1,TRBV5-5,TRBJ1-4,-,TGTGCCAGCAGCCTGGGACAGTCTATAAATGAAAAACTGTTTTTT,CASSLGQSINEKLFF
TRBD2,TRBV7-6,TRBJ2-3,-,TGTGCCAGCGGCTTACTTGCTAGCGGCGCCACAGATACGCAGTATTTT,CASGLLASGATDTQYF
TRBD2,TRBV9,TRBJ2-1,few,TGTGCCAGCAGCGTAGGGGTAGCGGGGGTTGGGAATGAGCAGTTCTTC,CASSVGVAGVGNEQFF
TRBD1,TRBV24-1,TRBJ2-1,many,TGTGCCACCAGTCTCGGACAGGGGGGATACAATGAGCAGTTCTTC,CATSLGQGGYNEQFF
TRBD1,TRBV29-1,TRBJ1-2,many,TGCAGCGTGGCCCGACAGGGCGCTAACTATGGCTACACCTTC,CSVARQGANYGYTF
-,TRBV14,TRBJ2-1,few,TGTGCCAGCAGCCGCTCTCATACTGACAATGAGCAGTTCTTC,CASSRSHTDNEQFF
TRBD1,TRBV12-3/TRBV12-4,TRBJ2-7,-,TGTGCCAGCAGTTTAGTGACAGGGGACATAGCAACCTCCGAGCAGTACTTC,CASSLVTGDIATSEQYF
-,TRBV20-1,TRBJ2-3,many,TGCAGTGCGTTCCGGGCCCTCCGCCCAGATACGCAGTATTTT,CSAFRALRPDTQYF
-,TRBV11-2,TRBJ2-7,-,TGTGCCAGCAGCTTAGCAGCGGGGACAACCTACGAGCGGTACTTC,CASSLAAGTTYERYF
-,TRBV12-3/TRBV12-4,TRBJ2-2,-,TGTGCCAGCACCCTAACTAGTACCGGCACCGGGGAGCTGTTTTTT,CASTLTSTGTGELFF
-,TRBV15,TRBJ2-7,-,TGTGCCACCACCACAGCTCCGGGACAGGGGACTAGCGGAGCCGACGAGCAGTACTTC,CATTTAPGQGTSGADEQYF
TRBD1,TRBV27,TRBJ2-3,many,TGTGCCAGCAGTACGGGACAGAGGGATACGCAGTATTTT,CASSTGQRDTQYF
-,TRBV15,TRBJ2-4,many,TGTGCCACCAGCAGCGGACCCCCGATCATTCAGTACTTC,CATSSGPPIIQYF
-,TRBV20-1,TRBJ1-2,many,TGCAGTGCTGACAAGCGGGGCTATGGCTACACCTTC,CSADKRGYGYTF
-,TRBV5-1,TRBJ2-7,many,TGCGCCAGCAGCGCCGGGACAACAAACTTCGAGCAGTACTTC,CASSAGTTNFEQYF
TRBD1,TRBV20-1,TRBJ2-4,many,TGCAGTGCAGAATACAGGGGCGCCAAAAACATTCAGTACTTC,CSAEYRGAKNIQYF
-,TRBV27,TRBJ2-5,many,TGTGCCAGCAGTTTAGGCCAGGGGCTTGGAAAGACCCAGTACTTC,CASSLGQGLGKTQYF
TRBD1,TRBV28,TRBJ1-4,-,TGTGCCAGCAGTTCCTCAGGGGGAGCTAATGAAAAACTGTTTTTT,CASSSSGGANEKLFF
TRBD1,TRBV7-8,TRBJ1-5,few,TGTGCCGGCAGCTTAGGGAACAGGGGAGTCGGCAATCAGCCCCAGCATTTT,CAGSLGNRGVGNQPQHF
TRBD1,TRBV4-2,TRBJ1-4,many,TGTGCCAGCAGCCAAGGGGGACAGGGGAATGAAAAACTGTTTTTT,CASSQGGQGNEKLFF
TRBD1,TRBV15,TRBJ2-5,few,TGTGCCACCGGCCGCGACAGGGGAATTCAAGAGACCCAGTACTTC,CATGRDRGIQETQYF